The rows below give T cell receptor beta chains drawn from one sample of a study of blood T cell repertoires in COVID-19. Profiling relied on immunoSEQ multiplex PCR, and the TCRdb table lists in-frame clones only, not all of them. The table shows 270,000 or so clones, with more than 70% occurring only once. Sequences were obtained from PBMCs or T cells enriched from blood (not recorded which). The receptors shown here come from a middle-aged woman with acute COVID-19. Each CDR3 is given with its conserved first and last residue. The D gene is left open where the match is weak. Clone size is given for some rows only: seen once, a few or many times, or a class if the clone is expanded.

>14|TRBJ2-2|once|TRBV28|TRBD1
CASRSGQPTGELFF
TGTGCCAGCAGATCGGGACAGCCAACCGGGGAGCTGTTTTTT
>15|TRBJ2-1|.|TRBV3-1/TRBV3-2|.
CASSRGQSSYNEQFF
TGTGCCAGCAGCCGCGGACAGAGCTCCTACAATGAGCAGTTCTTC
>15|TRBJ2-7|.|TRBV7-9|.
CASSKERGSSYEQYF
TGTGCCAGCAGCAAAGAGAGGGGGAGCTCCTACGAGCAGTACTTC
>10|TRBJ1-3|.|TRBV6-1|.
CASSEARLYF
TGTGCCAGCAGTGAAGCGCGGCTATATTTT
>19|TRBJ1-4|.|TRBV19|TRBD1
CASSLRNRDQGGDGEKLFF
TGTGCCAGTAGCCTCAGAAACAGGGACCAAGGGGGCGATGGAGAAAAACTGTTTTTT
>15|TRBJ1-5|.|TRBV9|TRBD1
CASSAGQGASQPQHF
TGTGCCAGCAGCGCGGGACAGGGGGCGAGTCAGCCCCAGCATTTT
>15|TRBJ1-5|.|TRBV3-1/TRBV3-2|.
CASSQYQDENQPQHF
TGTGCCAGCAGCCAGTATCAGGATGAAAATCAGCCCCAGCATTTT
>15|TRBJ2-2|many|TRBV19|TRBD2
CASHKREVYNGELFF
TGTGCCAGTCACAAGCGGGAGGTTTATAACGGGGAGCTGTTTTTT
>15|TRBJ2-5|.|TRBV5-1|.
CASSSTTGAKETQYF
TGCGCCAGCAGCTCAACGACAGGAGCAAAAGAGACCCAGTACTTC
>14|TRBJ2-3|.|TRBV10-2|TRBD2
CASRSGRARDTQYF
TGCGCCAGCAGATCTGGGAGGGCCCGAGATACGCAGTATTTT